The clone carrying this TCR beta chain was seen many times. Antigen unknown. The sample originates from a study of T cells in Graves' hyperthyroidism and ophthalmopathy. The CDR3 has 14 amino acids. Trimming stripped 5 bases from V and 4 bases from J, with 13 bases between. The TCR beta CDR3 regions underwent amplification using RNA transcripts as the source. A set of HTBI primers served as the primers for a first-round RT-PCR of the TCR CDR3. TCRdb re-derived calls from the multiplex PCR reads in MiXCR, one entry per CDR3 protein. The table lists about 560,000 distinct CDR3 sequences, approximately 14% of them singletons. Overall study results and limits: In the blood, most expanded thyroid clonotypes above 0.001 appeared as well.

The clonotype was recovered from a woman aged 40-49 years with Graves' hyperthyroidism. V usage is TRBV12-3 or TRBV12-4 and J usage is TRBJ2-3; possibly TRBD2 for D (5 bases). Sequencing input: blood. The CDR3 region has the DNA TGTGCCAGCAGTCCCCCTGGAGGCTCAGATACGCAGTATTTT. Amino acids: CASSPPGGSDTQYF.